What follows describes a single T cell receptor (beta chain). No antigen is known for it. The sample holds other DNA sequences that translate to the same CDR3. With 1 base removed from V and 4 bases from J, the gap between germline ends came to 4 bases. The germline gives CDR1 SGHTA, CDR2 FQGNSA. CDR3 size: 12 residues. This record comes from a study of beta chain features in type 1 diabetes. General study points: In all four CD4+ subsets, TCRB CDR3 length was significantly, moderately reduced in type 1 diabetes.

Since all of the isolated RNA was reverse transcribed, expressed TCRB transcripts were what got sequenced. The study sequenced naive, central memory and regulatory T cell samples to an average of about 3.9 million reads. The method was immunoSEQ multiplex PCR; TCRdb's version includes in-frame clones alone and lacks a portion of them. The repertoire holds 550,000 to 850,000 clones, with roughly 13% as singletons. The TCR was taken from a man between 18 and 29 years old with type 1 diabetes. The specimen was naive CD4+ T cells from blood. The chain employs TRBV7-2 and TRBJ1-2; D is unclear. DNA of the CDR3: TGTGCCAGCAGCTTAGATAGCTATGGCTACACCTTC. This translates into CASSLDSYGYTF.